This TCR beta chain was identified during a study of T cell repertoires in cytomegalovirus infection. Whole-study context: Recently identified HLA-C-restricted CMV epitopes were used, and well-studied HLA-B-restricted CMV epitopes were used as well. Based on public TCR beta signatures, there were indications of CMV infection and of a matching HLA type.

The study, taken as a whole, reports: Summed frequency of public TCR beta families distinguished CMV carriers with the relevant HLA. The study found HLA-C-restricted CMV-specific TCR beta clonotypes dominating the ex vivo response.

This clonotype was seen a handful of times. The antigen remains unidentified. Using its own MiXCR run on the reads, TCRdb lists one record per CDR3 protein. The sample lists about 700,000 distinct CDR3 sequences; 30% to 40% were seen once. The sequence came from a human donor in good health (CMV status not recorded). Some clones in this sample may be carry-over from other donors' samples. The source was cultured PBMCs, collected from culture after CMV antigen stimulation.

In nucleotides, the CDR3 is TGTGCCAGCAGCCAGAGGACAGGGGTGGGACCTCAAGAGACCCAGTACTTC. Translating it yields CASSQRTGVGPQETQYF. The chain is built from TRBV28 and TRBJ2-5; 9 positions agree with TRBD1. The CDR3 length is 17 residues. The trim removed 6 bases at V and 2 bases at J, leaving 13 bases unmatched. CDR1 and CDR2 from the germline V gene are MDHEN and SYDVKM.